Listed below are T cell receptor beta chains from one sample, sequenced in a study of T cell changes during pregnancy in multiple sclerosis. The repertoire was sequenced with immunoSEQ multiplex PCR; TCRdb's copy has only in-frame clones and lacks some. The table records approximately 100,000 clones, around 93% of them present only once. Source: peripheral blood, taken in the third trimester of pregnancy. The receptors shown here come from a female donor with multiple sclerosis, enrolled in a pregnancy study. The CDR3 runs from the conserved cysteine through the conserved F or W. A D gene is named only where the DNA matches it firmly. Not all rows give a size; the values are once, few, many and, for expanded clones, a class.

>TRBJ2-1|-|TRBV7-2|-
TGTGCCAGCAGCACCCTTCAGGGGTTTAATGAGCAGTTCTTC
CASSTLQGFNEQFF
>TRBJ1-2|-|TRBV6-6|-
TGTGCCAGCAGTTCCACGGGGAATAGTATAACCTTC
CASSSTGNSITF
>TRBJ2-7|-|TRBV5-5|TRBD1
TGTGCCAGCAGTTCCCGGGACAGGGCCCCCGAGCAGTACTTC
CASSSRDRAPEQYF
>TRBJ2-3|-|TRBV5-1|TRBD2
TGCGCCAGCAGCACATCAGCGGGACTCACAGATACGCAGTATTTT
CASSTSAGLTDTQYF
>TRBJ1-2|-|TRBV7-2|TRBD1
TGTGCCAGCAGCTTATGGGGACAGGGGGTCAAGAATGGCTACACCTTC
CASSLWGQGVKNGYTF
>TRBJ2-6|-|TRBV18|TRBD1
TGTGCCAGCTCCCCGGGACAGGCCAGCTCTGGGGCCAACGTCCTGACTTTC
CASSPGQASSGANVLTF
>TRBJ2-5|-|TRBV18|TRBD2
TGTGCCAGCTCCCGCCTATTGGCGGGAGGGGGCGAGACCCAGTACTTC
CASSRLLAGGGETQYF
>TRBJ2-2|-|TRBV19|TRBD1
TGTGCCAGTAGTATAGATACAGGGGGCAACGGGGAGCTGTTTTTT
CASSIDTGGNGELFF
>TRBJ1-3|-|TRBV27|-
TGTGCCAGCAGTCCGGGGATCGCTGGAAACACCATATATTTT
CASSPGIAGNTIYF
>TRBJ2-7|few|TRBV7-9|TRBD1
TGTGCCAGCAGCTCCTGGACAGGGGAGGCCTACGAGCAGTACTTC
CASSSWTGEAYEQYF
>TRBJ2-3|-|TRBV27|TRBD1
TGTGCCAGCAGTCCCCAGGACAGGGTCACAGATACGCAGTATTTT
CASSPQDRVTDTQYF
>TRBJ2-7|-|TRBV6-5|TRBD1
TGTGCCAGCACCCAAGGGGGACAGAACTCCTACGAGCAGTACTTC
CASTQGGQNSYEQYF
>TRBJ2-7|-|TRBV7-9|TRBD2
TGTGCCAGCAGCTCCTCCGACGGGAGGACTAGCGATTTTTCCTACGAGCAGTACTTC
CASSSSDGRTSDFSYEQYF